One and the same sample provided the 24 T cell receptor beta chains below, sequenced in a study of blood T cell repertoires in COVID-19. Produced via immunoSEQ multiplex PCR; TCRdb's table is partial and in-frame only. Of about 69,000 clones in the sample, around three quarters were seen once. The sample comprised peripheral blood. The source is a man between 60 and 75 years old with acute or convalescent COVID-19.

The V gene is TRBV19, the J gene TRBJ1-5; no reliable D call. The germline gives CDR1 LNHDA, CDR2 SQIVND (reference sequence). Trimming took 1 base from V and 4 from J, leaving 8 bases between them. The CDR3 is 14 residues long. The CDR3 here is CASSIVSGNQPQHF. CDR3 nucleotide sequence: TGTGCCAGTAGTATAGTATCGGGGAATCAGCCCCAGCATTTT.

The CDR3 region is CASSQDWDSWGVNEQFF. In nucleotides, the CDR3 is TGCGCCAGCAGCCAAGATTGGGACTCCTGGGGAGTCAATGAGCAGTTCTTC. V usage is TRBV4-3 and J usage is TRBJ2-1; tentative D call: TRBD2 (6 bases). V gave up 0 bases and J gave up 6 bases, with 18 bases separating them. The CDR3 has 17 residues. Germline CDR1 is LGHNA and CDR2 is YSLEER.

The chain uses TRBV27 and TRBJ1-1, with D hard to call. Trimming shortened V by 11 bases and J by 3 bases, and 22 bases separated the two germline ends. CDR1 and CDR2 from the germline V gene are MNHEY and SMNVEV (reference sequence). The CDR3 is 15 amino acids. The CDR3: CAVKGEGLSYTEAFF. In DNA form, the CDR3 reads TGTGCCGTCAAGGGAGAGGGTCTATCGTACACTGAAGCTTTCTTT.

The chain recombines TRBV7-3 with TRBJ1-6; D uncertain. Trimming left V 6 bases short and J 6 bases short, with 6 bases between. Germline CDR1 and CDR2: SGHTA and FQGTGA. This CDR3 contains 12 residues. CDR3 DNA: TGTGCCAGCAGTTCGGGTAATTCACCCCTCCACTTT. Translation: CASSSGNSPLHF.

The V gene is TRBV19, the J gene TRBJ1-4; D gene unclear. This CDR3 has 17 amino acids. Looked up from germline, CDR1 is LNHDA and CDR2 is SQIVND (reference sequence). Trimming took 5 bases from V and 0 from J, leaving 16 bases between them. The CDR3, as DNA: TGTGCCAGTAGTCCCTGGCACGGAGGGTCAACTAATGAAAAACTGTTTTTT. Its protein is CASSPWHGGSTNEKLFF.

The J gene is TRBJ1-4, the V gene TRBV28, with D possibly being TRBD1 (6 bases). The CDR3 consists of 14 residues. Germline assignment: CDR1 MDHEN and CDR2 SYDVKM. The V gene lost 8 bases and the J gene lost 7 bases, with 17 bases spanning the gap. Written as DNA, the CDR3 is TGTGCCAGCGGATCGACAGGTCGGGGTGAAAAACTGTTTTTT. This encodes CASGSTGRGEKLFF.

V gene TRBV21-1 combines with J gene TRBJ2-1; TRBD1 is taken as the D call from the table, unchecked against the DNA. TRBV21-1 is a documented pseudogene. This CDR3 is built from 18 residues. CDR3 coding DNA: TGTGCCAGCAGCAAAGGAGGATATCGGGACAGGGTCATAGATGAGCAGTTCTTC. Residues: CASSKGGYRDRVIDEQFF.

There are a few counts of this clone. The gene calls are TRBV5-1 and TRBJ1-4; a possible D gene is TRBD1 (6 bases). The germline V gene encodes CDR1 SGHRS and CDR2 YFSETQ. The CDR3 contains 15 residues. The V and J ends lost 0 bases and 10 bases respectively, with 16 bases between them. The CDR3 nucleotides are TGCGCCAGCAGCTTGGACGGGACACTTGGAGGAAAACTGTTTTTT. Encoded protein: CASSLDGTLGGKLFF. Supplemented by reference TRBV5-1 and TRBJ1-4, the full variable domain reads KAGVTQTPRYLIKTRGQQVTLSCSPISGHRSVSWYQQTPGQGLQFLFEYFSETQRNKGNFPGRFSGRQFSNSRSEMNVSTLELGDSALYLCASSLDGTLGGKLFFGSGTQLSVL.

This clone has a handful of counts. The J gene is TRBJ2-7, the V gene TRBV4-3; 8 nucleotides match TRBD1. CDR1 LGHNA and CDR2 YSLEER come from the germline V gene. This CDR3 contains 15 residues. The V gene end was trimmed by 2 bases and the J gene end by 2 bases; junction bases not matched to a gene: 5. Here the CDR3 reads CASSQLGQGTYEQYF. For the CDR3, the DNA is TGCGCCAGCAGCCAACTAGGACAGGGAACCTACGAGCAGTACTTC.

The chain employs TRBV7-2 and TRBJ2-1, with 10 bases identical to TRBD2. V lost 1 base and J lost 5; bases outside the gene matches: 2. CDR1 is SGHTA and CDR2 is FQGNSA in the germline V gene. CDR3 length: 15 residues. CDR3 region: CASSLVSGGHNEQFF. DNA of the CDR3: TGTGCCAGCAGCTTAGTTAGCGGGGGGCACAATGAGCAGTTCTTC.

The table lists this clone with a count of one. The gene calls are TRBV4-3 and TRBJ1-5, with no clear D. Trimming pared 3 bases from V and 0 bases from J, leaving 12 bases between. Germline loops: CDR1 LGHNA, CDR2 YSLEER. The CDR3 is 16 residues long. The CDR3 sequence: CASSQSRAYSNQPQHF. CDR3 in DNA: TGCGCCAGCAGCCAGTCGCGGGCGTATAGCAATCAGCCCCAGCATTTT.

The chain links TRBV18 to TRBJ2-5, with D possibly matching TRBD2 (6 bases). Germline CDR1 KGHSH, CDR2 LQKENI. The germline V and J ends were trimmed by 3 bases and 9 bases, with 14 bases remaining between them. The CDR3 is made up of 13 amino acids. CDR3 in DNA: TGTGCCAGCTCACCGGAGGGATGGTCGGCCCAGTACTTC. Its translation is CASSPEGWSAQYF. Full variable domain (missing parts from reference TRBV18 and TRBJ2-5): NAGVMQNPRHLVRRRGQEARLRCSPMKGHSHVYWYRQLPEEGLKFMVYLQKENIIDESGMPKERFSAEFPKEGPSILRIQQVVRGDSAAYFCASSPEGWSAQYFGPGTRLLVL.

This chain joins TRBV9 and TRBJ2-7, with TRBD1 matching over 9 bases. CDR3 length equals 15 residues. J was trimmed by 3 bases and V by 3 bases; bases with no gene match: 7. CDR1 is SGDLS, CDR2 YYNGEE, per germline. Here the CDR3 reads CASSGPRDRVYEQYF. DNA of the CDR3: TGTGCCAGCAGCGGCCCCCGGGACAGGGTCTACGAGCAGTACTTC.

V is TRBV6-1 and J is TRBJ1-5; D is perhaps TRBD1 (5 bases). The V end was cut by 7 bases, the J end by 2 bases, with 15 bases between. The V gene's germline CDR1 is MNHNS and CDR2 SASEGT. CDR3 size: 15 residues. In DNA form, the CDR3 reads TGTGCCAGCATTCGTTCGGACACTCGCAATCAGCCCCAGCATTTT. This encodes CASIRSDTRNQPQHF.

V gene TRBV19 combines with J gene TRBJ2-7; no clear D gene. The germline V gene has CDR1 LNHDA and CDR2 SQIVND (reference sequence). The V and J ends lost 5 bases and 0 bases respectively, with 11 bases between them. The CDR3 length is 14 residues. This CDR3 reads CASSGPRNSYEQYF. CDR3 in DNA: TGTGCCAGTAGTGGGCCCCGGAACTCCTACGAGCAGTACTTC.

The chain links TRBV27 to TRBJ2-7, with TRBD1 identical over 9 bases. Unmatched junction bases numbered 3, after V lost 0 bases and J lost 3 bases. CDR3 length: 15 amino acids. Germline V gene lookup returns CDR1 MNHEY and CDR2 SMNVEV (reference sequence). CDR3 region: CASSLSGTGIYEQYF. In DNA form, the CDR3 reads TGTGCCAGCAGTTTATCGGGGACAGGGATCTACGAGCAGTACTTC.

The count of this clone is one. The chain joins TRBV20-1 to TRBJ1-1, with a possible D match to TRBD1 (5 bases). CDR3 length equals 14 residues. The germline V gene has CDR1 DFQATT and CDR2 SNEGSKA (reference sequence). Between the trimmed V and J ends, which lost 3 bases and 0 bases, there was a span of 11 bases. CDR3 loop: CSASSGLMNTEAFF. CDR3 sequence (DNA): TGCAGTGCTAGTTCGGGACTTATGAACACTGAAGCTTTCTTT.

The chain recombines TRBV3-1 (or the pseudogene TRBV3-2) with TRBJ1-5, with D unclear. This CDR3 has 14 residues. Trimming removed 4 bases at V and 6 bases at J, with 13 bases between. Germline V gene sequence: CDR1 LGHDT, CDR2 YNNKEL (reference sequence). CDR3 DNA: TGTGCCAGCAGCCTTGGCGGTCTGCCTCAGCCCCAGCATTTT. Residues: CASSLGGLPQPQHF.

This clone has more than one count but fewer than ten. The chain joins TRBV19 to TRBJ2-7, with TRBD1 matching over 7 bases. This CDR3 has 15 amino acids. V was clipped by 7 bases and J by 1 base; unmatched bases: 10. CDR1 and CDR2 from the germline V gene are LNHDA and SQIVND (reference sequence). CDR3 nucleotides: TGTGCCAGTAACCAGGGGGATCTAGGGTCCTACGAGCAGTACTTC. Translating it yields CASNQGDLGSYEQYF.

The chain links TRBV7-9 to TRBJ2-1; 8 nucleotides agree with TRBD1. The germline V gene has CDR1 SEHNR and CDR2 FQNEAQ (reference sequence). The ends lost 5 bases at V and 0 bases at J; junction bases unmatched: 12. CDR3 length: 18 residues. The CDR3: CASSGTGTQRSSYNEQFF. As DNA, the CDR3 is TGTGCCAGCAGCGGGACAGGAACCCAAAGAAGCTCCTACAATGAGCAGTTCTTC.

This clone was recorded once. The chain has TRBV7-6 and TRBJ2-6; D is possibly TRBD1 (6 bases). There are 15 residues in the CDR3. The V gene lost 1 base and the J gene lost 2 bases, with 6 bases spanning the gap. CDR1 is SGHVS and CDR2 is FNYEAQ in the germline V gene. The DNA of the CDR3 is TGTGCCAGCAGCTTAGGGGGGCCTGGGGCCAACGTCCTGACTTTC. This sequence encodes CASSLGGPGANVLTF. The complete variable domain, with remaining parts taken from reference TRBV7-6 and TRBJ2-6, reads GAGVSQSPRYKVTKRGQDVALRCDPISGHVSLYWYRQALGQGPEFLTYFNYEAQQDKSGLPNDRFSAERPEGSISTLTIQRTEQRDSAMYRCASSLGGPGANVLTFGAGSRLTVL.

The CDR3 nucleotides read TGTGCCAGTCGGACAGGGGGCGATAATTCACCCCTCCACTTT. Its protein is CASRTGGDNSPLHF. This chain links TRBV25-1 with TRBJ1-6, with 11 bases fitting TRBD1. V dropped 9 bases and J dropped 5; count of bases not matched to a gene: 3. The CDR3 extends over 14 amino acids. CDR1 and CDR2 (germline): MGHDK, SYGVNS.

This chain joins TRBV6-5 and TRBJ1-2; TRBD1 aligns across 8 bases. Germline V lookup: CDR1 MNHEY, CDR2 SVGAGI. The CDR3 totals 15 residues. J lost 4 bases, V lost 6 bases, and 10 bases had no gene match. The CDR3, as DNA: TGTGCCAGCAGAGACACCGGACAGGGCGGCTATGGCTACACCTTC. It yields the protein CASRDTGQGGYGYTF.

This clone was seen a single time. V gene TRBV2 combines with J gene TRBJ1-5; D call uncertain. This CDR3 has 16 residues. In germline, CDR1 is SNHLY, CDR2 FYNNEI. Trimming removed 4 bases at V and 0 bases at J, with 13 bases between. CDR3 region: CASSGASGYSNQPQHF. The CDR3 coding sequence is TGTGCCAGCAGTGGGGCATCAGGCTATAGCAATCAGCCCCAGCATTTT.